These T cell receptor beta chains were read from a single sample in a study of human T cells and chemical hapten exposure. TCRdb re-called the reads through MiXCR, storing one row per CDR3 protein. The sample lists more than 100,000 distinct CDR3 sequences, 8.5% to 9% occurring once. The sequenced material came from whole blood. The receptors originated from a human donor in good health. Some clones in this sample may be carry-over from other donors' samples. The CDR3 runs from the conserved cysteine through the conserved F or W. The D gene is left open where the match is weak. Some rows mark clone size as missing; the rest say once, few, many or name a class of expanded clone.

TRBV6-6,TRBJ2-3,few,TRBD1,TGTGCCAGCAGTTACAAGGGGGCGGTGGATACGCAGTATTTT,CASSYKGAVDTQYF
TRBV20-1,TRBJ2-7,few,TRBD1,TGCAGTGCTCGCTCTACTGGGACAGGGGATTTCGAGCAGTACTTC,CSARSTGTGDFEQYF
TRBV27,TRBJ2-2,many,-,TGTGCCAGCAGTTTCACGTACACCGGGGAGCTGTTTTTT,CASSFTYTGELFF
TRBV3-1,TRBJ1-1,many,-,TGTGCCAGCAGCCCTCAGGGGTGGAACACTGAAGCTTTCTTT,CASSPQGWNTEAFF
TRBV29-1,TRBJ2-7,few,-,TGCAGCGTTGAATGGTGGCAGGGTCAGGCCTACGAGCAGTACTTC,CSVEWWQGQAYEQYF
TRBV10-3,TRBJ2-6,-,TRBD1,TGTGCCATCAGAGACAGGGCTGGGGCCAACGTCCTGACTTTC,CAIRDRAGANVLTF
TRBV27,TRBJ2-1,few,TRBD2,TGTGCCAGCAGATCCGACAGGGGGCGACTAGCGGGAGGCTATGAGCAGTTCTTC,CASRSDRGRLAGGYEQFF
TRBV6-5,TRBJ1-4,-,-,TGTGCCAGCAGTTACTCATCCCAGGGCGAAGAAAAACTGTTTTTT,CASSYSSQGEEKLFF
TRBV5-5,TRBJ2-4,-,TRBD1,TGTGCCAGTATTACAGGGGTATCCCTGTCTAGAAACATTCAGTACTTC,CASITGVSLSRNIQYF
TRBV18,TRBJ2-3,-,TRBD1,TGTGCCAGCTCACCACCGGGACAGGGGGCATCAGATACGCAGTATTTT,CASSPPGQGASDTQYF
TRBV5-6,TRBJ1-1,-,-,TGTGCCAGCAGCTTGGGACCGCTCACTGAAGCTTTCTTT,CASSLGPLTEAFF
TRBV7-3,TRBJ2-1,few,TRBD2,TGTGCCAGCAGCTCTAGCGGGTTCTACAATGAGCAGTTCTTC,CASSSSGFYNEQFF
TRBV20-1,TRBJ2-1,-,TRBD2,TGCAGTGCTAGAGGGGTTATGGAAACCGCGGGGGAGTTCTTC,CSARGVMETAGEFF
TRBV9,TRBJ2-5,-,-,TGTGCCAGCAGCGTAGTTGGGGAGAAAGAGACCCAGTACTTC,CASSVVGEKETQYF
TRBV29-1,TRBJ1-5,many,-,TGCAGCGTTTTGAGCGGTAGCAATCAGCCCCAGCATTTT,CSVLSGSNQPQHF
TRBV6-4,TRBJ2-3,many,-,TGTGCCAGCAGTAGCGGGAGCACAGATACGCAGTATTTT,CASSSGSTDTQYF
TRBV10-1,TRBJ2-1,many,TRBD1,TGCGCCAGCAGTGAGGGGACAGGGGGATTGCGGGGTGAGCAGTTCTTC,CASSEGTGGLRGEQFF
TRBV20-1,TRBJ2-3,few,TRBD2,TGCAGTGCTAGAGGACAGCGGGAGACCCGCACAGATACGCAGTATTTT,CSARGQRETRTDTQYF
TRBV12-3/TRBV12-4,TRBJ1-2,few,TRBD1,TGTGCCAGCAGTTTTGTGACAGGGGTTGATGGCTACACCTTC,CASSFVTGVDGYTF
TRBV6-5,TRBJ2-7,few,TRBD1,TGTGCCAGCAGCCCCCGGGACAGGGAAACTTCCTACGAGCAGTACTTC,CASSPRDRETSYEQYF